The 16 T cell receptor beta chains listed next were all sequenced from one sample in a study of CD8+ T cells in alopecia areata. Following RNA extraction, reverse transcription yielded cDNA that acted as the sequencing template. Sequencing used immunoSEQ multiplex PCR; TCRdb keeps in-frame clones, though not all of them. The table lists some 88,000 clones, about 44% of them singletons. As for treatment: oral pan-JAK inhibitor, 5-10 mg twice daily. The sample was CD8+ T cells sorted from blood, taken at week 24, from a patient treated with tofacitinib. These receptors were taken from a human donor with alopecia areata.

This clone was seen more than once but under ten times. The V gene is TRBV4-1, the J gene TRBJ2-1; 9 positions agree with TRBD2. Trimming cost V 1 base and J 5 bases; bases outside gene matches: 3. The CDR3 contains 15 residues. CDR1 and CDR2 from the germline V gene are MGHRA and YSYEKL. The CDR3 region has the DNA TGCGCCAGCAGCCAAGTGTTAGCGGGGGACAATGAGCAGTTCTTC. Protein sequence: CASSQVLAGDNEQFF.

The CDR3 loop reads CASKEWLNEQFF. The CDR3 DNA reads TGTGCCAGCAAGGAATGGCTCAATGAGCAGTTCTTC. The gene calls are TRBV2 and TRBJ2-1; D remains unclear. The CDR3 totals 12 residues. Trimming removed 7 bases at V and 6 bases at J, with 10 bases between. The germline V gene has CDR1 SNHLY and CDR2 FYNNEI.

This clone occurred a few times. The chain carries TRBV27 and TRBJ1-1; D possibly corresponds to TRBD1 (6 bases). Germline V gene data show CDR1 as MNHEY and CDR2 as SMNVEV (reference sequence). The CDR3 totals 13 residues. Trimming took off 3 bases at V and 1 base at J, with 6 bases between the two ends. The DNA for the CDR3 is TGTGCCAGCAGTTTGGGACAGAACACTGAAGCTTTCTTT. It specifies CASSLGQNTEAFF.

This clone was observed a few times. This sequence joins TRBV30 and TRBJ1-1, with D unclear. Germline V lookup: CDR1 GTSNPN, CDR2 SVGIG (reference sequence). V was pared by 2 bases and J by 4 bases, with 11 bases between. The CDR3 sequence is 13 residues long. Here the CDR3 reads CAWSLALGTEAFF. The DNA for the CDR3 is TGTGCCTGGAGTCTCGCCCTCGGCACTGAAGCTTTCTTT.

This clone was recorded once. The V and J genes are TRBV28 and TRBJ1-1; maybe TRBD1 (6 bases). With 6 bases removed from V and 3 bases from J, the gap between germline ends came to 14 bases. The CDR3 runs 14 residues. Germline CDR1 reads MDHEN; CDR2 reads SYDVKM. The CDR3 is CASSLQGTDTEAFF. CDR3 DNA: TGTGCCAGCAGCTTACAGGGAACCGACACTGAAGCTTTCTTT.

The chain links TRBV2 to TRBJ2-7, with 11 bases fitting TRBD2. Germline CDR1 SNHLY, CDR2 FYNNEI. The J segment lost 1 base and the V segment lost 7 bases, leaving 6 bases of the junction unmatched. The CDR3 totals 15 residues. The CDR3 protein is CASKEGLADSYEQYF. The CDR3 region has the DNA TGTGCCAGCAAAGAGGGACTAGCGGATTCCTACGAGCAGTACTTC.

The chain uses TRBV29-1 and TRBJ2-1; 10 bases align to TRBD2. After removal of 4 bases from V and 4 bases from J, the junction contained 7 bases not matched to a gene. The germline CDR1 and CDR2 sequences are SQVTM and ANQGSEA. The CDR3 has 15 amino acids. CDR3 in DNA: TGCAGCGTTGTCCCCGGACTAGCGGTATACAATGAGCAGTTCTTC. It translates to CSVVPGLAVYNEQFF.

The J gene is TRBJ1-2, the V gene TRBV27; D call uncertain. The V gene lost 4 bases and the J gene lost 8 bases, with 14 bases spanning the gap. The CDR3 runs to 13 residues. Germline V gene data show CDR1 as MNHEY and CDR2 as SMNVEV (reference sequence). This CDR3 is CASSSGGRLGYTF. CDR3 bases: TGTGCCAGCAGTTCAGGCGGGCGTTTAGGCTACACCTTC.

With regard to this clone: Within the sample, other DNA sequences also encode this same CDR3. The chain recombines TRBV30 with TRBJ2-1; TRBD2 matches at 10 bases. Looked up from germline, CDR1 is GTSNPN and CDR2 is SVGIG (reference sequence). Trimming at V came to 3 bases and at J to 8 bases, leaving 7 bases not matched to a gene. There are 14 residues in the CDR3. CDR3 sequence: CAWRRLAGADEQFF. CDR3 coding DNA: TGTGCCTGGAGACGGCTAGCGGGAGCGGATGAGCAGTTCTTC.

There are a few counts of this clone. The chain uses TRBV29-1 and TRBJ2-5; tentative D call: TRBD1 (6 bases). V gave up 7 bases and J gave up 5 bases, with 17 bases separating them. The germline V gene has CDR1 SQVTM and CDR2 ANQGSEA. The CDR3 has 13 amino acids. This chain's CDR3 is CSADRGKVETQYF. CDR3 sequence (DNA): TGCAGCGCGGACAGAGGGAAGGTCGAGACCCAGTACTTC.

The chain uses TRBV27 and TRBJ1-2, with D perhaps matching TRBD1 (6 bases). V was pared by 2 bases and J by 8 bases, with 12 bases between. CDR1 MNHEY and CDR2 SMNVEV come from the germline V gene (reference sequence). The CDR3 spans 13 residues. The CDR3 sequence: CASSLGGAWGYTF. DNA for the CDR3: TGTGCCAGCAGTTTAGGGGGGGCGTGGGGCTACACCTTC.

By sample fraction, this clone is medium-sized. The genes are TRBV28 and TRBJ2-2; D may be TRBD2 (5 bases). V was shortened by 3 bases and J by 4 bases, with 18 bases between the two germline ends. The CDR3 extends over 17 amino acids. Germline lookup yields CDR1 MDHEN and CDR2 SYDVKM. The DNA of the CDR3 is TGTGCCAGCAGTTTCTGGGGTCCCAGCGAGGGCACCGGGGAGCTGTTTTTT. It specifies CASSFWGPSEGTGELFF. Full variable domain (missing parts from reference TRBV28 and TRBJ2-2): DVKVTQSSRYLVKRTGEKVFLECVQDMDHENMFWYRQDPGLGLRLIYFSYDVKMKEKGDIPEGYSVSREKKERFSLILESASTNQTSMYLCASSFWGPSEGTGELFFGEGSRLTVL.

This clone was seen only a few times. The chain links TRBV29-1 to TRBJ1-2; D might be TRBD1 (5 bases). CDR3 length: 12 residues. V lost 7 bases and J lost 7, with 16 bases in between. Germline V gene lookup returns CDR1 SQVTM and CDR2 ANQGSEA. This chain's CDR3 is CSDRQMNGGYTF. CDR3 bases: TGCAGCGACCGACAGATGAACGGTGGCTACACCTTC.

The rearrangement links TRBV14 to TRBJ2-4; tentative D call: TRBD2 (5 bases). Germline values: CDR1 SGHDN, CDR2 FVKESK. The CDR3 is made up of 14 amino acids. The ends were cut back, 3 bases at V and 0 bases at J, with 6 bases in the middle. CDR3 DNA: TGTGCCAGCAGCCAGGAGGTAGCCAAAAACATTCAGTACTTC. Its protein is CASSQEVAKNIQYF.

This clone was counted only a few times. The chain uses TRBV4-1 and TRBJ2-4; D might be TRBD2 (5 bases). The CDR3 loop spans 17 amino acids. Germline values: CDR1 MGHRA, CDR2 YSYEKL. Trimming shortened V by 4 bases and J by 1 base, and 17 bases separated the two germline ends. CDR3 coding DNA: TGCGCCAGCAGCCCCCGATCCTTATCGGGGGCCAAAAACATTCAGTACTTC. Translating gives CASSPRSLSGAKNIQYF.

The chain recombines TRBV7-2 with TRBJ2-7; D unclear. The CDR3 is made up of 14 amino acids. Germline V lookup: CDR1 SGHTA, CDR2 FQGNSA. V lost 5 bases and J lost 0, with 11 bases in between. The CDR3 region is CASSTLQVSYEQYF. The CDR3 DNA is TGTGCCAGCAGCACCCTGCAGGTCTCCTACGAGCAGTACTTC.